Below, 25 T cell receptor beta chains from the same sample are listed, as sequenced in a study of T cell responses to AZD1222 COVID-19 vaccine. This table comes from immunoSEQ multiplex PCR, and its TCRdb copy is limited to in-frame clones, with some not included. The repertoire holds roughly 120,000 clones, with approximately 93% as singletons. The source was peripheral blood, collected on day 0 of AZD1222 vaccination. These receptors all stem from an adult in good health.

CDR3 bases: TGTGCCAGCAGTGACTCCGTGGGAGGGAGCACAGATACGCAGTATTTT. It translates to CASSDSVGGSTDTQYF. The V call is TRBV6-4, the J call TRBJ2-3; 7 positions match TRBD2. J gave up 0 bases and V 0 bases, and 3 bases lay outside the gene matches. From germline, CDR1 is MRHNA and CDR2 SNTAGT. The CDR3 has 16 amino acids.

This chain connects TRBV5-1 to TRBJ1-1, with D perhaps TRBD1 (6 bases). V was shortened by 0 bases and J by 1 base, with 10 bases between the two germline ends. There are 15 residues in the CDR3. CDR1 and CDR2 from the germline V gene are SGHRS and YFSETQ. For the CDR3, the DNA is TGCGCCAGCAGCTTGGTTGGACAGTCGAACACTGAAGCTTTCTTT. The encoded protein is CASSLVGQSNTEAFF. The full variable domain, rest sourced from reference TRBV5-1 and TRBJ1-1, is KAGVTQTPRYLIKTRGQQVTLSCSPISGHRSVSWYQQTPGQGLQFLFEYFSETQRNKGNFPGRFSGRQFSNSRSEMNVSTLELGDSALYLCASSLVGQSNTEAFFGQGTRLTVV.

The chain employs TRBV5-1 and TRBJ2-7, with 9 bases aligning to TRBD1. The CDR3 length is 16 residues. Germline V CDR1 and CDR2: SGHRS, YFSETQ. After removal of 4 bases from V and 2 bases from J, the junction contained 10 bases not matched to a gene. DNA for the CDR3: TGCGCCAGCAGCCCGAACGCTGGACAGGGGACCTACGAGCAGTACTTC. This sequence encodes CASSPNAGQGTYEQYF. Variable domain in full (rest from reference TRBV5-1 and TRBJ2-7): KAGVTQTPRYLIKTRGQQVTLSCSPISGHRSVSWYQQTPGQGLQFLFEYFSETQRNKGNFPGRFSGRQFSNSRSEMNVSTLELGDSALYLCASSPNAGQGTYEQYFGPGTRLTVT.

The chain couples TRBV10-3 to TRBJ2-3; 11 bases agree with TRBD2. With V trimmed by 3 bases and J by 2 bases, 13 bases remained unmatched. Per germline, CDR1 ENHRY and CDR2 SYGVKD. CDR3 size: 19 residues. The CDR3: CAISDPLSGTSGYTDTQYF. The CDR3 DNA is TGTGCCATCAGTGACCCTTTATCCGGGACTAGCGGATACACAGATACGCAGTATTTT.

This rearrangement joins TRBV6-1 to TRBJ2-7; D is ambiguous. Germline lookup yields CDR1 MNHNS and CDR2 SASEGT. The CDR3 length is 12 residues. V lost 2 bases, J lost 6 bases, and 8 bases lay in between. The CDR3 DNA follows: TGTGCCAGCAGTGAAATGGGTTTCGAGCAGTACTTC. It is translated as CASSEMGFEQYF.

The rearrangement uses TRBV21-1 and TRBJ1-1. TRBV21-1 is a recognized pseudogene. The CDR3 runs 15 residues. DNA for the CDR3: TGTGCCAGCAGCACTCATTACCGGGACCGCGGTAGGGCTTTCTTT. This codes for CASSTHYRDRGRAFF.

This chain joins TRBV19 and TRBJ2-3; 14 nucleotides match TRBD2. This CDR3 is 15 amino acids long. CDR1 is LNHDA and CDR2 is SQIVND in the germline V gene (reference sequence). V lost 5 bases and J lost 4; bases outside the gene matches: 2. The CDR3 spells CASSRLAGGPDTQYF. CDR3 in DNA: TGTGCCAGTAGTCGACTAGCGGGAGGGCCAGATACGCAGTATTTT. Complete variable domain (other parts from reference TRBV19 and TRBJ2-3): DGGITQSPKYLFRKEGQNVTLSCEQNLNHDAMYWYRQDPGQGLRLIYYSQIVNDFQKGDIAEGYSVSREKKESFPLTVTSAQKNPTAFYLCASSRLAGGPDTQYFGPGTRLTVL.

The chain carries TRBV3-1 (or the pseudogene TRBV3-2) and TRBJ2-5, with 8 bases matching TRBD1. Per germline, CDR1 LGHDT and CDR2 YNNKEL (reference sequence). The CDR3 is 14 amino acids. The V gene end was trimmed by 4 bases and the J gene end by 4 bases; junction bases not matched to a gene: 5. CDR3 DNA: TGTGCCAGCAGCCCTTGGACAGGGAGAGAGACCCAGTACTTC. Amino acids: CASSPWTGRETQYF.

The chain is built from TRBV11-2 and TRBJ2-1, with 9 bases identical to TRBD2. The CDR3 covers 16 residues. The germline CDR1 and CDR2 sequences are SGHAT and FQNNGV. The J segment lost 10 bases and the V segment lost 8 bases, leaving 18 bases of the junction unmatched. The CDR3 nucleotides read TGTGCCAGCTGTCCCGGGTGGGTAGCGGGAGCCGAGGAGCAGTTCTTC. It codes for CASCPGWVAGAEEQFF.

This chain uses TRBV28 with TRBJ2-3; 7 positions agree with TRBD2. Per the germline V gene, CDR1 is MDHEN and CDR2 is SYDVKM. The CDR3 runs to 14 residues. J was trimmed by 3 bases and V by 8 bases; bases with no gene match: 8. Here the CDR3 reads CASGRELGTDTQYF. CDR3 DNA: TGTGCCAGCGGGCGGGAGCTGGGAACAGATACGCAGTATTTT.

The chain is built from TRBV14 and TRBJ2-1; 7 bases fit TRBD2. V trimming: 1 base; J trimming: 0 bases; junction bases outside the gene matches: 6. The CDR3 is 17 residues long. Germline CDR1 SGHDN, CDR2 FVKESK. CDR3 sequence (DNA): TGTGCCAGCAGCCAAGCCCTCCGGGACTACTCCTACAATGAGCAGTTCTTC. Residues: CASSQALRDYSYNEQFF.

The rearrangement uses TRBV7-8 and TRBJ2-2; tentative D call: TRBD2 (6 bases). The CDR3 is made up of 17 amino acids. V was cut by 4 bases and J by 0 bases, with 15 bases left in between. Germline CDR1 and CDR2: SGHVS and FQNEAQ. CDR3 region: CASSSPSAGPNTGELFF. For the CDR3, the DNA is TGTGCCAGCAGCTCTCCCTCAGCGGGTCCGAACACCGGGGAGCTGTTTTTT.

The V gene is TRBV2, the J gene TRBJ2-5; D remains ambiguous. In germline, CDR1 is SNHLY, CDR2 FYNNEI. V lost 7 bases and J lost 0, with 12 bases in between. There are 14 residues in the CDR3. CDR3 in DNA: TGTGCCAGCACGCCAGCAAGGTACCAAGAGACCCAGTACTTC. Translation: CASTPARYQETQYF. The whole variable domain, remainder taken from reference TRBV2 and TRBJ2-5, is EPEVTQTPSHQVTQMGQEVILRCVPISNHLYFYWYRQILGQKVEFLVSFYNNEISEKSEIFDDQFSVERPDGSNFTLKIRSTKLEDSAMYFCASTPARYQETQYFGPGTRLLVL.

The rearrangement links TRBV5-1 to TRBJ2-7; TRBD2 aligns across 7 bases. This CDR3 is 14 amino acids long. V shed 2 bases and J 5 bases; nucleotides not matched to a gene: 7. CDR1 is SGHRS, CDR2 YFSETQ, per germline. Here the CDR3 DNA reads TGCGCCAGCAGCTTCCTAATCAGCGGGGACGAGCAGTACTTC. Amino acids: CASSFLISGDEQYF.

The chain is built from TRBV27 and TRBJ1-1, with a weak D call TRBD1 (5 bases). This CDR3 has 15 residues. With 8 bases removed from V and 5 bases from J, the gap between germline ends came to 21 bases. Germline assignment: CDR1 MNHEY and CDR2 SMNVEV (reference sequence). CDR3 sequence reads: CASSGWGYRGTEAFF. In DNA form, the CDR3 reads TGTGCCAGCTCCGGTTGGGGCTATAGGGGAACTGAAGCTTTCTTT.

The rearrangement joins TRBV12-5 to TRBJ1-3, with D uncertain. This CDR3 comprises 15 residues. Germline V lookup: CDR1 LGHNT, CDR2 FRNRAP. Trimming took 3 bases from V and 0 from J, leaving 9 bases between them. CDR3 region: CASGFTTSSGNTIYF. CDR3 DNA sequence: TGTGCTAGTGGTTTTACTACGAGCTCTGGAAACACCATATATTTT.

The V call is TRBV10-1, the J call TRBJ1-1; the D is unclear. The CDR3 extends over 15 amino acids. The V end lost 0 bases, the J end lost 0 bases, and 8 bases lay between the germline ends. The germline V gene encodes CDR1 WNHNN and CDR2 SYGVQD (reference sequence). The CDR3 DNA sequence: TGCGCCAGCAGTGAGTCCGCAGGAATGAACACTGAAGCTTTCTTT. The encoded protein is CASSESAGMNTEAFF.

The chain recombines TRBV18 with TRBJ1-4; a weak D match, TRBD1 (5 bases). The CDR3 length is 16 residues. The V gene's germline CDR1 is KGHSH and CDR2 LQKENI. V gave up 2 bases and J gave up 4 bases, with 14 bases separating them. In DNA form, the CDR3 reads TGTGCCAGCTCACCAGTCCTGGACACTGTTAATGAAAAACTGTTTTTT. Amino acid sequence: CASSPVLDTVNEKLFF.

The rearrangement links TRBV29-1 to TRBJ2-7, with 11 nucleotides matching TRBD2. The CDR3 loop spans 13 amino acids. Per the germline V gene, CDR1 is SQVTM and CDR2 is ANQGSEA. The V and J ends lost 6 bases and 4 bases, in that order; junction bases with no gene match: 5. The CDR3 loop reads CSVVGLAEYEQYF. The CDR3 DNA follows: TGCAGCGTGGTGGGACTAGCGGAGTACGAGCAGTACTTC.

The chain combines TRBV9 with TRBJ2-1, with 7 bases aligning to TRBD2. CDR1 is SGDLS, CDR2 YYNGEE, per germline. This CDR3 contains 15 residues. J gave up 3 bases and V 3 bases, and 6 bases lay outside the gene matches. CDR3 DNA sequence: TGTGCCAGCAGCGCAGGACTAGAGATCTACAATGAGCAGTTCTTC. Its translation: CASSAGLEIYNEQFF.

The chain is built from TRBV7-7 and TRBJ2-5, with unresolved D. The V end was cut by 1 base, the J end by 2 bases, with 5 bases between. The CDR3 has 13 residues. Germline V lookup: CDR1 SSHAT, CDR2 FNYEAQ (reference sequence). CDR3 region: CASSLGEQETQYF. The CDR3, as DNA: TGTGCCAGCAGCTTAGGGGAACAAGAGACCCAGTACTTC.

The chain combines TRBV7-2 with TRBJ2-4, with D unclear. CDR1 and CDR2 from the germline V gene are SGHTA and FQGNSA. V dropped 3 bases and J dropped 0 bases, with 9 bases sitting between them. This CDR3 has 15 residues. The CDR3 is CASSFRLLAKNIQYF. DNA for the CDR3: TGTGCCAGCAGCTTCCGTCTTTTAGCCAAAAACATTCAGTACTTC.

V and J are TRBV19 and TRBJ2-1; no clear D. The germline CDR1 and CDR2 sequences are LNHDA and SQIVND (reference sequence). V gave up 6 bases and J gave up 6 bases, with 6 bases separating them. This CDR3 contains 11 residues. CDR3 sequence (DNA): TGTGCCAGTAGCGACCGCAATGAGCAGTTCTTC. Its translation: CASSDRNEQFF.

The genes are TRBV3-1 (or the pseudogene TRBV3-2) and TRBJ1-5; 9 nucleotides align to TRBD1. CDR3 length: 17 residues. V lost 4 bases and J lost 2; bases outside the gene matches: 9. Per germline, CDR1 LGHDT and CDR2 YNNKEL (reference sequence). CDR3 DNA sequence: TGTGCCAGCAGCCTTGGGACAGGGATCATCGGCAATCAGCCCCAGCATTTT. Translated, it gives CASSLGTGIIGNQPQHF.

V and J are TRBV5-8 and TRBJ1-4; TRBD1 aligns across 8 bases. Germline V lookup: CDR1 SGHTS, CDR2 YDEGEE. The CDR3 consists of 16 residues. V shed 4 bases, J shed 8 bases, and the junction held 13 bases outside the gene matches. The CDR3 DNA is TGTGCCAGCAGCCTAACCAGGTGGGGACAGGACGAAAAACTGTTTTTT. Its translation: CASSLTRWGQDEKLFF.